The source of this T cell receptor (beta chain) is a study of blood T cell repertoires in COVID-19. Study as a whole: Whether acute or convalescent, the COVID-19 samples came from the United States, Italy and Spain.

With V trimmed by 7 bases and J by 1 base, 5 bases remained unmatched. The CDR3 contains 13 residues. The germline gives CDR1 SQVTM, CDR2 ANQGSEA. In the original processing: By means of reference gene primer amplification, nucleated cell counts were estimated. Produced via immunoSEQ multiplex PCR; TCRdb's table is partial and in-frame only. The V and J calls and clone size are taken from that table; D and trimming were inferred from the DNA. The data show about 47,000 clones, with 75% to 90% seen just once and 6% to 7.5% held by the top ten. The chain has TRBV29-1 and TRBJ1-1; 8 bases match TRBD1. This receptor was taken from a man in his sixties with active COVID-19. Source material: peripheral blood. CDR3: CSALGQGNTEAFF. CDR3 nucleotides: TGCAGCGCTTTAGGACAGGGGAACACTGAAGCTTTCTTT.